This TCR beta chain was recovered during a study of T cell repertoires in cytomegalovirus infection. Study details: It was the public TCR beta signatures that indicated both CMV infection and matching HLA type. General study points: The study found HLA-C-restricted CMV-specific TCR beta clonotypes dominating the ex vivo response. Pooled public TCR beta family frequency picked out CMV carriers with the relevant HLA.

V was trimmed by 1 base and J by 2 bases, leaving 12 bases between them. Germline CDR1 reads SGHNT; CDR2 reads YYREEE (reference sequence). The CDR3 covers 16 residues. In TCRdb, the reads were re-called with MiXCR into one record per CDR3 protein. Among 150,000 to 200,000 distinct CDR3 sequences, about 15% were seen once, and the ten largest hold roughly 30%. This clonotype was seen a handful of times. Its specificity is unknown. V and J are TRBV5-4 and TRBJ2-2, with a possible D match to TRBD1 (5 bases). Sequencing was performed on PBMCs. This clonotype originated in a human donor in good health (CMV status not recorded). Some clones in this sample may be carry-over from other donors' samples. CDR3 in amino acids: CASSLPRQGNTGELFF. The CDR3 region has the DNA TGTGCCAGCAGCTTGCCTCGCCAGGGAAACACCGGGGAGCTGTTTTTT.